The T cell receptor beta chain under discussion was sequenced for a study of shared clonotypes between healthy human individuals. Clones were sequenced by immunoSEQ multiplex PCR, and TCRdb holds only the in-frame ones, with some missing. The sample lists around 180,000 clones; over 85% were seen once. The junction had 12 bases not matched to a gene; V was cut back by 3 bases and J by 8 bases. The length of the CDR3 is 15 residues. From germline, CDR1 is KGHSH and CDR2 LQKENI. Material: naive CD4+ T cells sorted from blood. This sample's subset: CD45RA+ positively selected. This sequence originates from a woman in her twenties or thirties in good health. This rearrangement joins TRBV18 to TRBJ1-2; 7 bases map to TRBD1. Here the CDR3 DNA reads TGTGCCAGCTCACCCCTCGGACAGGCTGAGGGAGGCTACACCTTC. Translation gives CASSPLGQAEGGYTF. The entire variable domain, with the rest obtained from reference TRBV18 and TRBJ1-2, is as follows: NAGVMQNPRHLVRRRGQEARLRCSPMKGHSHVYWYRQLPEEGLKFMVYLQKENIIDESGMPKERFSAEFPKEGPSILRIQQVVRGDSAAYFCASSPLGQAEGGYTFGSGTRLTVV.